These 2 T cell receptor beta chains came from one sample sequenced in a study of blood T cell repertoires in COVID-19. Only in-frame clones appear in the TCRdb table, and some are missing; sequencing was by immunoSEQ multiplex PCR. The sample lists under 75,000 clones; almost 95% were seen once. The sequenced sample consisted of peripheral blood. The receptor set was obtained from a man aged 50-60 years with active COVID-19.

The chain links TRBV28 to TRBJ2-4; TRBD1 matches 8 bases. The CDR3 totals 15 residues. Per the germline V gene, CDR1 is MDHEN and CDR2 is SYDVKM. The ends lost 3 bases at V and 7 bases at J; junction bases unmatched: 8. This CDR3 reads CASSLGGQGDNIQYF. In DNA, the CDR3 is TGTGCCAGCAGTTTGGGTGGACAGGGTGACAACATTCAGTACTTC.

The chain uses TRBV14 and TRBJ1-4; D is unresolved. CDR1 SGHDN and CDR2 FVKESK come from the germline V gene. CDR3 size: 15 residues. Trimming left V 2 bases short and J 0 bases short, with 7 bases between. The CDR3 bases are TGTGCCAGCAGCCAAATAACTGCAACTAATGAAAAACTGTTTTTT. Protein sequence: CASSQITATNEKLFF.